The rows below give T cell receptor beta chains drawn from one sample of a study of blood T cell repertoires in COVID-19. Assay used: immunoSEQ multiplex PCR; TCRdb lists only in-frame clones, some missing. Altogether 150,000 to 200,000 clones are present, approximately 86% being singletons, with the ten largest covering roughly 8.7%. Material: peripheral blood. These receptors all stem from a man aged 50 to 59 with active or convalescent COVID-19. Each CDR3 is given with its conserved first and last residue. D genes are given only for firm matches. Rows give clone size only sometimes, using once, few, many, or a class for an expanded clone.

abundance	d_gene	v_gene	j_gene	CDR3aa	CDR3nt
few	.	TRBV11-2	TRBJ2-1	CASSLARSSYNEQFF	TGTGCCAGCAGCTTAGCTCGGAGTTCCTACAATGAGCAGTTCTTC
.	.	TRBV7-7	TRBJ2-1	CASSLDYEQGNEQFF	TGTGCCAGCAGCCTCGACTATGAACAGGGCAATGAGCAGTTCTTC
.	.	TRBV28	TRBJ2-7	CASQIGEVRAGEQYF	TGTGCCAGCCAAATCGGGGAGGTCAGAGCGGGCGAGCAGTACTTC
.	TRBD1	TRBV10-2	TRBJ1-4	CASAGDRDLNGSRIEKLFF	TGCGCCAGCGCCGGGGACAGGGACCTAAATGGTTCTCGAATTGAAAAACTGTTTTTT
.	TRBD1	TRBV24-1	TRBJ1-2	CATSDPGQNNYGYTF	TGTGCCACCAGCGACCCGGGACAGAACAACTATGGCTACACCTTC
.	TRBD2	TRBV11-2	TRBJ2-2	CASSPGLAVNTGELFF	TGTGCCAGCAGCCCCGGACTAGCGGTAAACACCGGGGAGCTGTTTTTT
.	TRBD1	TRBV4-2	TRBJ1-4	CASSLGQGGEKLFF	TGTGCCAGCAGCCTCGGACAGGGCGGTGAAAAACTGTTTTTT
.	TRBD2	TRBV28	TRBJ2-7	CASSPVGGTRGYEQYF	TGTGCCAGCAGCCCGGTCGGGGGGACGAGGGGCTACGAGCAGTACTTC
.	.	TRBV5-5	TRBJ1-1	CASSLTTLTEAFF	TGTGCCAGCAGCTTGACGACTCTGACTGAAGCTTTCTTT
few	.	TRBV5-5	TRBJ1-6	CASSLMQGWNSPLHF	TGTGCCAGCAGCTTGATGCAGGGCTGGAATTCACCCCTCCACTTT
.	.	TRBV5-1	TRBJ2-1	CASRGAGEQFF	TGCGCCAGCAGAGGGGCCGGTGAGCAGTTCTTC
.	.	TRBV19	TRBJ1-2	CASSPRNVINPQKSGYGYTF	TGTGCCAGTAGCCCCCGAAATGTGATAAACCCCCAAAAGTCGGGCTATGGCTACACCTTC
.	.	TRBV28	TRBJ1-5	CASSLFSGLQPQHF	TGTGCCAGCAGTTTATTTTCGGGTCTTCAGCCCCAGCATTTT
.	.	TRBV10-1	TRBJ2-5	CASSQGPFEETQYF	TGCGCCAGCAGCCAGGGGCCTTTCGAAGAGACCCAGTACTTC
.	TRBD1	TRBV4-3	TRBJ2-7	CASSAYRGRDEQYF	TGCGCCAGCAGCGCCTACAGGGGGCGGGACGAGCAGTACTTC
.	TRBD1	TRBV30	TRBJ1-3	CAWSLGQTGNTIYF	TGTGCCTGGAGTCTGGGACAGACTGGAAACACCATATATTTT
.	.	TRBV6-5	TRBJ2-7	CASSYLVSYEQYF	TGTGCCAGCAGTTACTTAGTTAGTTACGAGCAGTACTTC